These 15 T cell receptor beta chains share one sample of origin, sequenced in a study of T-cell memory formation after mild COVID-19. TCRdb redid the calling of the 5' RACE reads with MiXCR, one entry per CDR3 protein. The sample has around 530,000 distinct CDR3 sequences, roughly 20% seen once. Material: PBMCs or a T cell subset sorted from them (not recorded which). The source of these receptors is an adult woman who had mild COVID-19 (a few samples of this study predate the infection). Cell type and time point are not known.

This chain joins TRBV5-6 and TRBJ1-1; the D gene is possibly TRBD1 (5 bases). Trimming took 2 bases from V and 5 from J, leaving 13 bases between them. CDR3 size: 14 residues. CDR1 is SGHDT, CDR2 YYEEEE, per germline. The DNA for the CDR3 is TGTGCCAGCAGCTTTGGGGCAGGGAAGACTGAAGCTTTCTTT. This sequence encodes CASSFGAGKTEAFF.

This clonotype has more than one count but fewer than ten. The V and J genes are TRBV5-5 and TRBJ2-2, with D possibly matching TRBD1 (6 bases). Trimming shortened V by 3 bases and J by 6 bases, and 9 bases separated the two germline ends. The CDR3 loop spans 13 amino acids. CDR1 and CDR2 (germline): SGHKS, YYEKEE (reference sequence). CDR3 amino acids: CASSSGDAGELFF. The CDR3 bases are TGTGCCAGCAGCTCAGGGGATGCCGGGGAGCTGTTTTTT.

The chain links TRBV5-1 to TRBJ2-2; D call uncertain. The CDR3 sequence is 14 residues long. The V end was cut by 0 bases, the J end by 5 bases, with 8 bases between. Germline CDR1 reads SGHRS; CDR2 reads YFSETQ. The CDR3 coding sequence is TGCGCCAGCAGCTTGGTCGTGGGAACCGGGGAGCTGTTTTTT. Translation: CASSLVVGTGELFF.

The table lists this clonotype with many counts. The chain has TRBV12-3 or TRBV12-4 and TRBJ2-3; D ambiguous. The CDR3 contains 14 residues. Trimming removed 4 bases at V and 1 base at J, with 9 bases between. The chain's CDR3 is CASSSAGGTDTQYF. DNA of the CDR3: TGTGCCAGCAGTTCGGCCGGAGGCACAGATACGCAGTATTTT.

V gene TRBV6-6 combines with J gene TRBJ2-7; maybe TRBD1 (6 bases). Germline CDR1 reads MNHNY; CDR2 reads SVGAGI (reference sequence). V was clipped by 0 bases and J by 6 bases, with 15 bases between them. The CDR3 runs 15 residues. The CDR3 protein is CASSYSAGAVLEQYF. The CDR3 DNA is TGTGCCAGCAGTTACTCGGCAGGGGCCGTCCTCGAGCAGTACTTC.

Ten or more counts support this clonotype. The V gene is TRBV28, the J gene TRBJ2-3; D not certain. With 4 bases removed from V and 0 bases from J, the gap between germline ends came to 11 bases. This CDR3 contains 15 residues. Germline CDR1 reads MDHEN; CDR2 reads SYDVKM. CDR3 loop: CASSSIVISTDTQYF. Here the CDR3 DNA reads TGTGCCAGCAGTTCGATTGTTATTAGCACAGATACGCAGTATTTT.

This chain joins TRBV12-3 or TRBV12-4 and TRBJ2-7; D unclear. V was shortened by 6 bases and J by 6 bases, with 12 bases between the two germline ends. This CDR3 is 12 amino acids long. CDR3 loop: CASSPGLLEQYF. The CDR3 DNA reads TGTGCCAGCAGCCCCGGGCTTCTCGAGCAGTACTTC.

The chain is built from TRBV27 and TRBJ1-5, with TRBD1 identical over 7 bases. The germline CDR1 and CDR2 sequences are MNHEY and SMNVEV (reference sequence). Trimming removed 1 base from V and 2 bases from J; junction bases left unmatched: 2. This CDR3 has 15 amino acids. This CDR3 is CASSLYGTGNQPQHF. CDR3 coding DNA: TGTGCCAGCAGTTTATACGGGACAGGCAATCAGCCCCAGCATTTT.

The genes are TRBV9 and TRBJ2-1; 8 bases fit TRBD1. After removal of 4 bases from V and 7 bases from J, the junction contained 13 bases not matched to a gene. CDR3 length: 16 residues. Germline V gene lookup returns CDR1 SGDLS and CDR2 YYNGEE. CDR3 bases: TGTGCCAGCAGCTTAGGACAGGGCAAGGGGGATAATGAGCAGTTCTTC. Amino acid sequence: CASSLGQGKGDNEQFF.

At least ten counts were recorded for this clonotype. Relative to the germline gene, one junction end is altered; a read error may explain this. V and J are TRBV27 and TRBJ2-7; D is ambiguous. The germline V gene has CDR1 MNHEY and CDR2 SMNVEV (reference sequence). The CDR3 spans 15 residues. CDR3 in amino acids: CASSLGPSSSYEQYF. The DNA for the CDR3 is TGCGCCAGCAGTCTTGGGCCTTCCTCCTCCTACGAGCAGTACTTC.

The rearrangement uses TRBV20-1 and TRBJ1-2, with 8 bases aligning to TRBD1. CDR3 length: 14 amino acids. From germline, CDR1 is DFQATT and CDR2 SNEGSKA (reference sequence). Trimming cost V 6 bases and J 6 bases; bases outside gene matches: 12. The CDR3 loop is CSARGLGGGHGYTF. In nucleotides, the CDR3 is TGCAGTGCCAGGGGGCTAGGGGGAGGCCATGGCTACACCTTC.

The chain joins TRBV4-3 to TRBJ1-2, with a tentative D call TRBD1 (6 bases). V lost 0 bases and J 6 bases, leaving 11 bases between the germline ends. Germline V gene lookup returns CDR1 LGHNA and CDR2 YSLEER. The CDR3 loop spans 14 amino acids. The CDR3 here is CASSQDRGADGYTF. The CDR3 region has the DNA TGCGCCAGCAGCCAAGATAGGGGGGCGGATGGCTACACCTTC.

CDR3 region: CASSLPGLSRETQYF. The CDR3, as DNA: TGCGCCAGCAGCTTACCGGGCCTAAGCAGGGAGACCCAGTACTTC. V gene TRBV5-1 combines with J gene TRBJ2-5; unclear D gene. The CDR3 covers 15 residues. Trimming shortened V by 2 bases and J by 5 bases, and 16 bases separated the two germline ends. Germline values: CDR1 SGHRS, CDR2 YFSETQ.

This clonotype was counted only a few times. This chain connects TRBV3-1 to TRBJ2-1; 12 nucleotides agree with TRBD2. The CDR3 runs 17 residues. The trim removed 1 base at V and 9 bases at J, leaving 10 bases unmatched. Germline V gene sequence: CDR1 LGHDT, CDR2 YNNKEL (reference sequence). As DNA, the CDR3 is TGTGCCAGCAGCCAAGGGCTAGCGGGAGGGCCGAAGGGTGAGCAGTTCTTC. This codes for CASSQGLAGGPKGEQFF.

This chain joins TRBV4-1 and TRBJ2-7; TRBD2 agrees at 10 bases. Trimming at V came to 0 bases and at J to 5 bases, leaving 7 bases not matched to a gene. The CDR3 runs to 16 residues. Germline assignment: CDR1 MGHRA and CDR2 YSYEKL. The CDR3 reads CASSQESALAGDEQYF. CDR3 bases: TGCGCCAGCAGCCAAGAGAGTGCCCTAGCGGGAGACGAGCAGTACTTC.